Listed below are T cell receptor beta chains from one sample, sequenced in a study of tumor and adjacent non-tumor tissue in lung cancer. A single record per CDR3 protein comes from TCRdb applying MiXCR to the multiplex PCR reads. The sample consists of 200,000 to 250,000 distinct CDR3 sequences, 71% of them appearing once. Sequenced input: lung tumor tissue. These receptors all come from a man aged 55 to 70 with non-small cell lung cancer. Each CDR3 is given with its conserved first and last residue. The order of the fields is clone size, V gene, J gene, D gene, CDR3 protein, CDR3 DNA. A D gene is named only where the DNA matches it firmly. Clone size is shown for a subset of rows, as once, few, many or a class of expanded clone.

abundance: -
v_gene: TRBV5-1
j_gene: TRBJ2-3
d_gene: -
CDR3aa: CASSFGLGTDTQYF
CDR3nt: TGCGCCAGCAGCTTCGGACTGGGGACAGATACGCAGTATTTT

abundance: -
v_gene: TRBV20-1
j_gene: TRBJ2-1
d_gene: TRBD2
CDR3aa: CGVTGTSENEQFF
CDR3nt: TGCGGTGTTACCGGGACTAGCGAAAATGAGCAGTTCTTC

abundance: -
v_gene: TRBV20-1
j_gene: TRBJ2-3
d_gene: TRBD2
CDR3aa: CSALPTSGRADTQYF
CDR3nt: TGCAGTGCCCTTCCCACTAGCGGGAGGGCCGATACGCAGTATTTT

abundance: many
v_gene: TRBV11-2
j_gene: TRBJ1-2
d_gene: -
CDR3aa: CASSLDRDYGYTF
CDR3nt: TGTGCCAGCAGCTTAGACAGGGATTATGGCTACACCTTC

abundance: once
v_gene: TRBV11-1
j_gene: TRBJ2-3
d_gene: -
CDR3aa: CASNLKGTETQYF
CDR3nt: TGTGCCAGCAACCTTAAGGGCACAGAAACGCAGTATTTT

abundance: many
v_gene: TRBV12-3/TRBV12-4
j_gene: TRBJ2-2
d_gene: TRBD2
CDR3aa: CASTRTSNTGELFF
CDR3nt: TGTGCCAGCACCCGGACTAGTAACACCGGGGAGCTGTTTTTT

abundance: -
v_gene: TRBV11-3
j_gene: TRBJ1-4
d_gene: -
CDR3aa: CASSLIVGPNEKMFF
CDR3nt: TGTGCCAGCAGCTTAATTGTGGGACCTAATGAAAAAATGTTTTTT

abundance: -
v_gene: TRBV6-2/TRBV6-3
j_gene: TRBJ1-1
d_gene: -
CDR3aa: CASSDGEGNTEAFF
CDR3nt: TGTGCCAGTAGTGATGGAGAGGGGAACACTGAAGCCTTCTTT

abundance: many
v_gene: TRBV4-1
j_gene: TRBJ1-4
d_gene: -
CDR3aa: CASSQVRGGEKLFF
CDR3nt: TGCGCCAGCAGCCAAGTACGGGGAGGTGAAAAACTGTTTTTT

abundance: once
v_gene: TRBV11-2
j_gene: TRBJ2-5
d_gene: -
CDR3aa: CASSLGAWNQETQYF
CDR3nt: TGTGCTAGCAGCTTAGGAGCTTGGAACCAAGAGACCCAGTACTTC

abundance: -
v_gene: TRBV18
j_gene: TRBJ1-6
d_gene: -
CDR3aa: CASSPGGDSPLHF
CDR3nt: TGTGCTAGCTCACCCGGCGGGGATTCACCCCTCCACTTT

abundance: -
v_gene: TRBV6-2/TRBV6-3
j_gene: TRBJ2-5
d_gene: TRBD2
CDR3aa: CASSYLRTSFRETQYF
CDR3nt: TGTGCCAGCAGTTACCTCCGGACTAGTTTTAGAGAGACCCAGTACTTC

abundance: -
v_gene: TRBV29-1
j_gene: TRBJ2-5
d_gene: -
CDR3aa: CSVGGERGETQYF
CDR3nt: TGCAGCGTTGGGGGGGAGAGGGGGGAGACCCAGTACTTC

abundance: -
v_gene: TRBV7-9
j_gene: TRBJ2-7
d_gene: -
CDR3aa: CASSLALGGAVSYEQYF
CDR3nt: TGTGCCAGCAGCTTAGCGCTTGGCGGGGCGGTCTCCTACGAGCAGTACTTC

abundance: -
v_gene: TRBV4-3
j_gene: TRBJ2-6
d_gene: -
CDR3aa: CASAQDAVSGANVLTF
CDR3nt: TGCGCCAGCGCCCAAGATGCGGTGTCTGGGGCCAACGTCCTGACTTTC

abundance: -
v_gene: TRBV11-2
j_gene: TRBJ2-7
d_gene: TRBD1
CDR3aa: CASIPSTGPSYEQYF
CDR3nt: TGTGCCAGCATTCCGTCGACAGGGCCCTCCTACGAGCAGTACTTC

abundance: -
v_gene: TRBV20-1
j_gene: TRBJ2-1
d_gene: -
CDR3aa: CSAIIAVGLYNEQFF
CDR3nt: TGCAGTGCTATAATAGCGGTAGGGCTTTACAACGAGCAGTTCTTC

abundance: -
v_gene: TRBV29-1
j_gene: TRBJ2-3
d_gene: TRBD1
CDR3aa: CSVEDQGQRGDTQYF
CDR3nt: TGCAGCGTTGAAGACCAGGGACAGAGAGGGGATACGCAGTATTTT

abundance: -
v_gene: TRBV6-5
j_gene: TRBJ2-3
d_gene: TRBD2
CDR3aa: CASSYSILAGGHTDTQYF
CDR3nt: TGTGCCAGCAGTTACTCGATCCTCGCGGGGGGACACACAGATACGCAGTATTTT

abundance: -
v_gene: TRBV12-3/TRBV12-4
j_gene: TRBJ2-3
d_gene: -
CDR3aa: CASRVARGADMQYF
CDR3nt: TGTGCCAGCAGAGTCGCTAGAGGAGCAGATATGCAGTATTTT

abundance: once
v_gene: TRBV5-6
j_gene: TRBJ2-4
d_gene: TRBD2
CDR3aa: CASREAGPAKNLQYF
CDR3nt: TGTGCCAGCAGGGAAGCGGGACCAGCCAAAAACCTTCAGTACTTC

abundance: -
v_gene: TRBV20-1
j_gene: TRBJ2-3
d_gene: -
CDR3aa: CSAQRLTTDTQYF
CDR3nt: TGCAGTGCCCAGCGACTAACCACAGATACGCAGTATTTT

abundance: once
v_gene: TRBV29-1
j_gene: TRBJ1-1
d_gene: -
CDR3aa: CSFDDGSPEAFF
CDR3nt: TGCAGCTTTGATGATGGATCCCCTGAAGCTTTCTTT

abundance: -
v_gene: TRBV20-1
j_gene: TRBJ1-5
d_gene: -
CDR3aa: CNARAQWDQPQHF
CDR3nt: TGCAATGCCAGAGCACAGTGGGACCAGCCCCAGCATTTT

abundance: -
v_gene: TRBV7-3
j_gene: TRBJ2-1
d_gene: -
CDR3aa: CASSRGSTSYNEQFF
CDR3nt: TGTGCCAGCAGCAGAGGCTCTACCTCCTACAATGAGCAGTTCTTC

abundance: -
v_gene: TRBV12-3/TRBV12-4
j_gene: TRBJ1-5
d_gene: -
CDR3aa: CASSFGVIHQHF
CDR3nt: TGTGCCAGCAGTTTTGGGGTAATACACCAGCATTTT

abundance: -
v_gene: TRBV7-9
j_gene: TRBJ2-7
d_gene: TRBD2
CDR3aa: CASSLPGLPGTNEQYF
CDR3nt: TGTGCCAGCAGCTTACCGGGACTACCGGGAACTAACGAGCAGTACTTC

abundance: -
v_gene: TRBV11-2
j_gene: TRBJ2-3
d_gene: -
CDR3aa: CASSSLGGFNTDTLYF
CDR3nt: TGTGCCAGCAGCTCACTGGGGGGATTTAACACAGATACGCTGTATTTT

abundance: once
v_gene: TRBV5-1
j_gene: TRBJ2-1
d_gene: TRBD1
CDR3aa: CACSPTGQGSNEQFF
CDR3nt: TGCGCCTGCAGCCCGACAGGGCAGGGGTCCAATGAGCAGTTCTTC

abundance: -
v_gene: TRBV11-2
j_gene: TRBJ2-7
d_gene: TRBD2
CDR3aa: CASSLAGGPAVDEQYF
CDR3nt: TGTGCCAGCAGCTTAGCGGGGGGGCCTGCTGTAGATGAGCAGTACTTC